This T cell receptor beta chain is from a study of cytomegalovirus exposure and HLA in healthy donors (dated by TCRdb to 2015 to 2018). In the study overall: An earlier analysis of approximately 640 of the donors reported 250 to 300 Gb of sequence data and 117 million unique TCR beta sequences from about 179 million T cells. Typing coverage differed by locus: A, B, C, DRB1 and DQB1 were typed in about 620-640 donors, DQA1 in around 500, DPA1 in 600 to 610, and DPB1 in roughly 470. To predict cytomegalovirus infection status, the study combined high-throughput TCR immunosequencing, statistical association of individual TCRs with disease status, and machine learning. To study patterns of TCR occurrence, a later analysis re-analyzed previously published TCR beta repertoires from 666 donors and added high-resolution HLA genotyping. Rather than using new phenotypic data, the later analysis identified candidate immune exposures from TCR beta sequences and from how often those sequences occurred across donors. In an earlier analysis of about 590 of the donors, high-throughput TCR beta sequencing was used to judge whether each TCR beta V gene segment behaved as functional or pseudogenic. Among 398 genotyped donors of the cohort, an average of approximately 240,000 unique TCR beta nucleotide sequences was sequenced per donor, of which about 19% were non-productive. HLA typing covered class I and class II loci at four-digit resolution. Besides the first cohort of 500 to 700 subjects, a separate validation cohort made up of 120 different subjects was used. About 300 gigabases of sequencing data and approximately 91 million unique TCR sequences made up an early release that covered 500 to 650 HLA-typed donors. Among the roughly 400 genotyped donors, around 81% belonged to the genetic ancestry cluster associated with self-reported Caucasian donors. A later genetic analysis used genome-wide SNP genotypes for about 60% of the 666 donors, treating that subset as a discovery cohort. Donor age, sex, ethnicity and CMV serostatus were collected together with the repertoire data. The aim of the study was to test whether cataloging public T cell receptors could identify signatures of past pathogen exposure. All discovery cohort repertoires had been generated using a single sequencing platform. Using immunosequencing, the study profiled T cell repertoires from fewer than 850 subjects and related those repertoires to cytomegalovirus serostatus. Four to six DR-DQ haplotypes were handled as single units for association and clustering, since linkage in the cohort was strong. Here is what the overall study found, with its caveats: For the cohort, immune exposure information was limited to CMV serostatus. Broadly in line with IMGT annotations, most TCR beta V segments showed up in productive rearrangements about 87% or about 30% of the time in an earlier analysis of about 500 of the donors. HLA typing was unavailable for some donors at each locus, so association tests used only the typed subset. A further reported finding was that TCR beta sequences accurately predicted the HLA-A and HLA-B alleles for most subjects in the first cohort. In a later analysis, HLA-associated TCR beta chains were found to be more clonally expanded and to have lower generation probabilities than equally common non-associated chains. The study gave a list of 150 to 200 TCR beta chains associated with cytomegalovirus. A cluster of highly shared sequence variants was judged likely to represent a technical artifact of the sequencing pipeline. Three of the identified cytomegalovirus-associated TCR beta chains were confirmed in vitro to be specific for cytomegalovirus antigens. In a later genetic analysis, fewer N-insertions in productive TCRs were reported among donors in an Asian-associated ancestry cluster than the roughly 710-donor mean. The cohort was sequenced for TCR beta chains only, and without alpha or paired-chain data the features that could be detected were limited. Presence/absence analyses assumed roughly uniform sequencing depth across donors, an assumption that may not hold. Correlated functional status among segregating V segments might be attributable to linkage disequilibrium, but an unknown experimental factor could not be ruled out. It was suggested by the authors that the approach could potentially be generalized to other disease states and immunological phenotypes. Cytomegalovirus status was reported to be diagnosed by the classifier with high specificity and sensitivity in both the original and validation cohorts. Most CMV-associated TCR beta chains appeared to be HLA-restricted in a later analysis, and the HLA associations seemed to be driven largely by CMV exposure. A later genetic analysis associated a missense DCLRE1C variant with V-gene and J-gene trimming of TCR beta chains, and an independent cohort replicated the association. A later analysis found that TCR association rates varied across HLA loci, with DRB1 alleles showing the most associated TCRs and HLA-C alleles the fewest. A later analysis associated 17,000 or so TCR beta sequences with specific HLA alleles at a false discovery rate of 0.05. Most TCR sequences were observed very rarely across donors, whereas some public TCRs were present in many individuals. Because counts were too low, around 17 rarely observed V segments, including chromosome 9 orphons, were left out of the earlier analysis of several hundred of the donors. When HLA alleles, especially DR and DQ, strongly co-occurred, attributing TCR associations to individual alleles was difficult. Some IMGT-functional V segments, including TRBV6-2 and TRBV6-3, could not be distinguished by the 87-base-pair reads and were therefore excluded. According to a later analysis, parvovirus B19, influenza, CMV and Epstein-Barr virus appeared linked to several top co-occurrence clusters.

Worth noting for this clone: Its target antigen remains unknown. There are no base qualities to consult, and no much larger clone falls within one base.

From the cysteine up to the phenylalanine, the CDR3 has a length of 14 residues. Only CDR3 DNA remains: 42 bases, in frame from the first base. The germline V gene supplies CDR1 MNHEY and CDR2 SVGAGI. Ends trimmed: V by 6 bases, J by 7 bases; bases unmatched to a gene: 6. Preparation of the library involved the immunoSEQ multiplex PCR assay. The multiplex PCR relied on a mix of 60 forward primers for TCR Vbeta segments and 13 reverse primers for TCR Jbeta segments. The CDR3 region of rearranged TCR beta genes was amplified from genomic DNA with a multiplex PCR assay. On the Illumina HiSeq System, the amplified TCR beta libraries were sequenced as 87-base-pair reads. Per the authors' processing: A later analysis counted about 80 million unique TCR beta chains across the 666 repertoires, and some 11 million of these chains were shared by at least two donors. Raw reads were error-corrected and collapsed into unique sequences with a nearest-neighbor algorithm that merged closely related sequences to remove PCR and sequencing errors. CDR3 sequences were aligned to IMGT reference sequences to assign V, D and J gene segments. For a sequence to be retained, a match of at least six nucleotides was required to both a V gene segment and a J gene segment. Rearrangements were classified as productive when the CDR3 lacked stop codons and remained in frame with V and J, and all other rearrangements were classified as non-productive. Following IMGT convention, CDR3 was defined as the stretch from the second conserved V-encoded cysteine to the conserved J-encoded phenylalanine. Sequences without an unambiguous match to a single V gene segment were excluded from the earlier analysis of 450 to 650 of the donors. An earlier analysis of just under 600 of the donors called V segments functional above 56.7% productive rearrangements and segregating when the between-donor standard deviation exceeded 5%. A statistical classification framework was built to diagnose cytomegalovirus status from the catalog of TCR beta chain sequences. In a later analysis, TCR nucleotide sequences were compared against IMGT/GENE-DB human TR gene sequences so that V and J genes could be assigned. In a later analysis, CDR3 sequences and most-parsimonious VDJ recombination scenarios were assigned using the TCRdist pipeline. In a later analysis, each TCR beta chain was defined by its CDR3 amino acid sequence together with its V-gene family, and reads lacking a unique V-gene family were excluded. To address suspected cross-contamination and a sequencing artifact, a later analysis removed some 620 highly shared, low-generation-probability nucleotide sequences. A later analysis calculated a clonal expansion index for each public chain from normalized within-repertoire ranks of inferred template counts. Generation probabilities in a later analysis came from a VDJ recombination model fitted to out-of-frame rearrangements, and those results were checked against IGoR. Hypergeometric tests were used in a later analysis to score TCR-TCR, TCR-HLA and TCR-CMV co-occurrence, with a repertoire-size bias correction applied to the TCR pairs. A later analysis estimated false discovery rates by permuting HLA or CMV assignments 20 times. A later analysis grouped co-occurring TCRs with DBSCAN, adding TCRdist sequence similarity when clustering within HLA-allele-positive subsets. For co-occurrence clustering, repertoires with fewer than 30,000 or more than 120,000 public chains were excluded, along with four or five repertoires with anomalous nucleotide sharing. TCRdb mirrors the immuneACCESS table, restricted to in-frame sequences. Some clones are absent from its copies; in checked studies, under half trace to an unresolved V gene, and the reason for the others is unknown. That table gives V, J and clone size, and the DNA gave D and trimming. This sample holds 180,000 or so clones; roughly four fifths were observed only once. The ten biggest clones cover roughly 5.2% of the sample.

The cohort consisted of 650 to 700 healthy bone marrow donors. Cohort members were all nominally healthy when sampled, although unrecorded immune exposures were likely present. The donor tested CMV seropositive, placing the donor among the roughly 300 seropositive members of the cohort. Every donor gave a peripheral blood sample, and the peripheral blood mononuclear cells from that sample were used for TCR beta sequencing. The Qiagen DNeasy Blood Extraction Kit was used to extract genomic DNA from the blood cell samples. The source material was PBMCs. The chain was built from TRBV6-5 and TRBJ1-6; 7 central nucleotides agree with TRBD1. This sequence was found in a woman between 18 and 29 years old in good health and CMV-seropositive. In nucleotides, the sequence is TGTGCCAGCAGGCCTGGACAGGAAAATTCACCCCTCCACTTT. Translation gives CASRPGQENSPLHF.